This entry lists 20 T cell receptor beta chains sequenced from one sample in a study of blood T cell repertoires in COVID-19. Clones were sequenced by immunoSEQ multiplex PCR, and TCRdb holds only the in-frame ones, with some missing. Of 330,000 or so clones listed, about 87% were seen once; the top ten hold about 2.1%. Sequenced material: PBMCs or T cells enriched from blood (not recorded which). The source of these receptors is a man aged 35 to 55 in a cohort exposed to, infected with or recovered from COVID-19 (not recorded which).

The chain uses TRBV2 and TRBJ1-6; 7 bases fit TRBD1. This CDR3 has 15 amino acids. Looked up from germline, CDR1 is SNHLY and CDR2 is FYNNEI. The V segment lost 3 bases and the J segment 7 bases; nucleotides outside the gene matches: 6. Here the CDR3 reads CASSDIDRANSPLHF. DNA for the CDR3: TGTGCCAGCAGTGATATCGACAGGGCCAATTCACCCCTCCACTTT.

The V gene is TRBV5-1, the J gene TRBJ2-1, with D perhaps TRBD2 (5 bases). The length of the CDR3 is 15 residues. Per the germline V gene, CDR1 is SGHRS and CDR2 is YFSETQ. Trimming stripped 3 bases from V and 4 bases from J, with 14 bases between. The CDR3 nucleotides read TGCGCCAGCAGCTCCGGTCTAGCCGATTACAATGAGCAGTTCTTC. This sequence encodes CASSSGLADYNEQFF.

The chain joins TRBV28 to TRBJ1-3, with D perhaps TRBD1 (5 bases). The V end was cut by 5 bases, the J end by 3 bases, with 8 bases between. This CDR3 spans 13 amino acids. Germline V CDR1 and CDR2: MDHEN, SYDVKM. The CDR3, as DNA: TGTGCCAGCAGTCCAGGGTATGGAAACACCATATATTTT. Protein product: CASSPGYGNTIYF.

The rearrangement links TRBV10-1 to TRBJ2-1; 11 nucleotides agree with TRBD2. CDR1 is WNHNN and CDR2 is SYGVQD in the germline V gene (reference sequence). This CDR3 has 16 residues. Trimming at V came to 4 bases and at J to 6 bases, leaving 8 bases not matched to a gene. For the CDR3, the DNA is TGCGCCAGCAGTGGACTAGCGGGATTCCAACCCAATGAGCAGTTCTTC. Its protein product is CASSGLAGFQPNEQFF.

This clone has just one count. The genes are TRBV5-6 and TRBJ2-3; TRBD2 is a possible D gene (5 bases). There are 14 residues in the CDR3. In germline, CDR1 is SGHDT, CDR2 YYEEEE. V shed 4 bases and J shed 0 bases, with 9 bases lying between them. In DNA form, the CDR3 reads TGTGCCAGCAGCCCCCAGCGGAGCACAGATACGCAGTATTTT. This sequence encodes CASSPQRSTDTQYF.

A note on this clone: A much larger clone lies a single base off, so this may be a read error. This chain links TRBV11-2 with TRBJ1-1; 7 nucleotides align to TRBD1. Germline V gene sequence: CDR1 SGHAT, CDR2 FQNNGV. The CDR3 runs 13 residues. With 4 bases clipped from V and 4 bases from J, the junction kept 3 bases outside the gene matches. CDR3 amino acids: CASSSGQVTEAFF. The CDR3 nucleotides are TGTGCCAGCAGCTCAGGACAGGTCACTGAAGCTTTCTTT.

This chain connects TRBV5-1 to TRBJ2-6; 7 nucleotides agree with TRBD2. Germline V CDR1 and CDR2: SGHRS, YFSETQ. V lost 4 bases, J lost 3 bases, and 4 bases stayed unmatched. This CDR3 comprises 15 residues. CDR3 DNA sequence: TGCGCCAGCAGCGACGGGGACTATGGGGCCAACGTCCTGACTTTC. Translated, it gives CASSDGDYGANVLTF.

The rearrangement links TRBV7-2 to TRBJ2-1; tentative D call: TRBD1 (5 bases). V gave up 1 base and J gave up 4 bases, with 5 bases separating them. Germline V lookup: CDR1 SGHTA, CDR2 FQGNSA. The CDR3 has 13 amino acids. The CDR3 loop reads CASSLGQYNEQFF. As DNA, the CDR3 is TGTGCCAGCAGCTTAGGACAGTACAATGAGCAGTTCTTC. The full variable domain, with the rest looked up from reference TRBV7-2 and TRBJ2-1, is GAGVSQSPSNKVTEKGKDVELRCDPISGHTALYWYRQSLGQGLEFLIYFQGNSAPDKSGLPSDRFSAERTGGSVSTLTIQRTQQEDSAVYLCASSLGQYNEQFFGPGTRLTVL.

This clone was detected a few times. The chain is built from TRBV5-5 and TRBJ2-7, with 11 nucleotides matching TRBD2. The V gene's germline CDR1 is SGHKS and CDR2 YYEKEE (reference sequence). Germline trimming cut 4 bases from V and 2 bases from J; bases unmatched to any gene: 5. The CDR3 covers 15 residues. The CDR3 DNA is TGTGCCAGCAGCCTGGGACTAGCGGACGCCTACGAGCAGTACTTC. As protein: CASSLGLADAYEQYF.

A note on this clone: The same CDR3 can be traced to other DNA sequences in this sample. V is TRBV5-5 and J is TRBJ2-7; perhaps TRBD2 as D (6 bases). The V end lost 0 bases, the J end lost 2 bases, and 9 bases lay between the germline ends. The germline gives CDR1 SGHKS, CDR2 YYEKEE (reference sequence). This CDR3 has 14 amino acids. CDR3 amino acids: CASSLDAGTYEQYF. Written as DNA, the CDR3 is TGTGCCAGCAGCTTGGACGCGGGGACCTACGAGCAGTACTTC.

The chain has TRBV6-6 and TRBJ1-4, with TRBD1 matching 7 bases. The CDR3 is made up of 13 amino acids. The junction had 5 bases not matched to a gene; V was cut back by 5 bases and J by 8 bases. Germline V gives CDR1 MNHNY, CDR2 SVGAGI (reference sequence). CDR3 coding DNA: TGTGCCAGCAGTCGACAGGGTGGAGAAAAACTGTTTTTT. The encoded protein is CASSRQGGEKLFF.

This clone was seen a few times. The chain couples TRBV11-2 to TRBJ2-1, with TRBD2 as a possible D gene (6 bases). CDR3 length equals 14 residues. The V and J ends lost 3 bases and 4 bases respectively, with 10 bases between them. Per germline, CDR1 SGHAT and CDR2 FQNNGV. The CDR3, as DNA: TGTGCCAGCAGCTTGTCCGGAGGGTACAATGAGCAGTTCTTC. Translated: CASSLSGGYNEQFF.

The chain is built from TRBV19 and TRBJ2-2; 7 nucleotides agree with TRBD1. The CDR3 runs 14 residues. The germline gives CDR1 LNHDA, CDR2 SQIVND (reference sequence). Trimming took 6 bases from V and 9 from J; bases not matched to a gene: 10. In DNA form, the CDR3 reads TGTGCCAGTAGGGGGGACAGTCCCCGGCGGGAGCTGTTTTTT. Its protein product is CASRGDSPRRELFF.

Only one count was recorded for this clone. The chain combines TRBV4-1 with TRBJ2-2; the match to TRBD2 covers 7 bases. CDR3 length equals 18 residues. V lost 0 bases to trimming and J lost 0 bases; unmatched junction nucleotides: 7. Per germline, CDR1 MGHRA and CDR2 YSYEKL. CDR3 loop: CASSQEVAGSANTGELFF. The CDR3 DNA reads as TGCGCCAGCAGCCAAGAGGTAGCGGGCAGCGCGAACACCGGGGAGCTGTTTTTT.

V gene TRBV4-2 combines with J gene TRBJ1-5; 9 bases align to TRBD1. This CDR3 is 16 amino acids long. Per germline, CDR1 LGHNA and CDR2 YNFKEQ. The trim removed 1 base at V and 7 bases at J, leaving 8 bases unmatched. Here the CDR3 DNA reads TGTGCCAGCAGCCAAGGGTCGGACAGGGGATTGCAGCCCCAGCATTTT. Translated, it gives CASSQGSDRGLQPQHF.

In nucleotides, the CDR3 is TGTGCCAGTAGTATACGGAATGGGCTAGCGGGATCTGGCAATGAGCAGTTCTTC. The encoded protein is CASSIRNGLAGSGNEQFF. This chain links TRBV19 with TRBJ2-1, with 9 bases fitting TRBD2. Germline CDR1 and CDR2: LNHDA and SQIVND (reference sequence). The CDR3 is made up of 18 amino acids. With V trimmed by 2 bases and J by 6 bases, 14 bases remained unmatched.

This chain links TRBV23-1 with TRBJ2-4, with 9 positions matching TRBD1. TRBV23-1 is an ORF, with its function uncertain. J lost 3 bases, V lost 2 bases, and 8 bases had no gene match. CDR3 length equals 17 residues. The CDR3 sequence is CASSQGTGPGVKNIQYF. In DNA form, the CDR3 reads TGCGCCAGCAGTCAAGGGACAGGGCCTGGTGTCAAAAACATTCAGTACTTC.

The chain joins TRBV15 to TRBJ2-7; D possibly corresponds to TRBD2 (6 bases). CDR1 is LNHNV, CDR2 YYDKDF, per germline (reference sequence). V was cut by 0 bases and J by 4 bases, with 13 bases left in between. The length of the CDR3 is 15 residues. For the CDR3, the DNA is TGTGCCACCAGCAGAGATCCCCGTCGGGGGTACGAGCAGTACTTC. Protein product: CATSRDPRRGYEQYF.

The chain is built from TRBV5-1 and TRBJ1-2; 8 bases map to TRBD1. The ends lost 0 bases at V and 10 bases at J; junction bases unmatched: 5. This CDR3 is built from 13 residues. CDR1 and CDR2 (germline): SGHRS, YFSETQ. The CDR3 region is CASSLVGQVYYTF. As DNA, the CDR3 is TGCGCCAGCAGCTTGGTGGGACAGGTTTACTACACCTTC.

The CDR3 DNA reads TGTGCCAGTAGTATTTCACAGCCGGCTATTTATGGCTACACCTTC. Residues: CASSISQPAIYGYTF. The chain couples TRBV19 to TRBJ1-2; the D is unclear. Trimming took 3 bases from V and 5 from J, leaving 16 bases between them. Germline-derived CDR1 and CDR2 are LNHDA and SQIVND (reference sequence). The length of the CDR3 is 15 residues.